The 5 T cell receptor beta chains presented below share a single source sample, sequenced in a study of regulatory T cells in long-lasting Graves disease. The time point: newly diagnosed GD, antithyroid drugs for less than 3 months. Extracted PBMC RNA gave rise to the TCR library. Libraries of TCR beta came from iRepertoire HTBI primers plus Arm-PCR of CDR3 regions. TCRdb reanalysed the multiplex PCR reads using MiXCR and keeps one entry per CDR3 protein. Altogether approximately 400,000 distinct CDR3 sequences are present, 15% being singletons, with the ten largest covering roughly a sixth. A further study also used this sample, focusing on T cells in Graves' hyperthyroidism and ophthalmopathy.

This material consisted of peripheral blood mononuclear cells (PBMCs), taken at new diagnosis, from a patient treated with antithyroid drugs. The source is a woman in her twenties or thirties with Graves disease.

This clonotype was observed once. This is likely a read error, given that the CDR3 carries no conserved phenylalanine or tryptophan at its end. The chain joins TRBV7-9 to TRBJ2-2, with 7 bases fitting TRBD1. This CDR3 is 17 amino acids long. V shed 7 bases, J shed 3 bases, and the junction held 14 bases outside the gene matches. CDR1 and CDR2 from the germline V gene are SEHNR and FQNEAQ (reference sequence). CDR3 region: CASKSYEKGAHTGELFL. DNA for the CDR3: TGTGCCAGCAAATCGTATGAAAAGGGGGCCCACACCGGGGAGCTGTTTCTT.

On this clonotype: A much larger clone is a single base away; this may be a read error. The gene calls are TRBV7-9 and TRBJ1-1; D is unclear. Trimming took 7 bases from V and 0 from J, leaving 24 bases between them. CDR1 SEHNR and CDR2 FQNEAQ come from the germline V gene (reference sequence). The CDR3 runs to 18 residues. The CDR3 protein is CASTPPGVGPSMNTEAFF. The CDR3 DNA reads TGTGCCAGCACCCCGCCGGGTGTTGGGCCCTCCATGAACACTGAAGCTTTCTTT.

The CDR3 region is CASSSPDYNEQFF. CDR3 nucleotide sequence: TGTGCCAGCAGCTCTCCGGACTACAATGAGCAGTTCTTC. The rearrangement links TRBV7-9 to TRBJ2-1; D is unclear. The V and J ends lost 4 bases and 3 bases respectively, with 7 bases between them. The germline CDR1 and CDR2 sequences are SEHNR and FQNEAQ (reference sequence). CDR3 length: 13 residues.

This clonotype was picked up a small number of times. V gene TRBV5-1 combines with J gene TRBJ2-1, with TRBD2 matching over 7 bases. Trimming cost V 1 base and J 5 bases; bases outside gene matches: 6. Germline values: CDR1 SGHRS, CDR2 YFSETQ. CDR3 length: 15 residues. The CDR3 is CASSLLRTRDNEQFF. CDR3 sequence (DNA): TGCGCCAGCAGCTTGCTGAGGACTAGAGACAATGAGCAGTTCTTC.

The rearrangement joins TRBV19 to TRBJ1-1; TRBD1 might be the D (5 bases). V lost 7 bases to trimming and J lost 1 base, with 19 bases between them. Germline V gene sequence: CDR1 LNHDA, CDR2 SQIVND (reference sequence). The CDR3 spans 16 residues. This CDR3 reads CASTHGGMGGNTEAFF. The CDR3 nucleotides are TGTGCCAGTACCCACGGGGGGATGGGAGGGAACACTGAAGCTTTCTTT.